Reported below is one T cell receptor (beta chain). Sequenced by immunoSEQ multiplex PCR; TCRdb stores in-frame clones only, minus some. There are 9,500 to 10,000 clones in the sample; 75% to 85% occur only once, and roughly 3.9% lies in the top ten. The CDR3 covers 16 residues. This entry belongs to a study of tumor T cells in aggressive B-cell lymphoma. V usage is TRBV21-1 and J usage is TRBJ1-1; the D call in the table, TRBD1, was not verified against the DNA. TRBV21-1 is described as a pseudogene. Sequenced sample: tumor tissue. The receptor comes from an adult with diffuse large B cell lymphoma. CDR3 sequence: CASSKALDRQNTEAFF. In DNA, the CDR3 is TGTGCCAGCAGCAAAGCGCTGGACAGGCAGAACACTGAAGCTTTCTTT.